This T cell receptor (beta chain) was sequenced in a study of post-analysis software for immune sequencing data. As for the study in general: Included courses were relapsing-remitting and secondary progressive multiple sclerosis; progressive-relapsing multiple sclerosis was also included.

V was shortened by 3 bases and J by 4 bases, with 15 bases between the two germline ends. Germline-derived CDR1 and CDR2 are LNHNV and YYDKDF (reference sequence). CDR3 length: 15 residues. In its sample, this clonotype was seen a few times. The antigen is undetermined. Study conclusions and caveats: In multiple sclerosis, normalized Chao1 diversity was significantly below that of controls. F measure grouped same-batch samples tightly together. In patients, TRBV5-6, TRBV5-1 and TRBV20-1 belonged to five TRBV segments found more frequently than in controls.

The library was made from cDNA and included unique molecular identifiers. It was from roughly 1.1 to 9.2 million T cells that some 500,000 cDNA molecules came. One entry per CDR3 protein, called by TCRdb with MiXCR from the PCR reads. The sample lists 750,000 to 900,000 distinct CDR3 sequences, about 45% occurring once. The specimen sequenced was blood. The TCR sequence derives from a girl aged 5 to 17 with multiple sclerosis. The V gene is TRBV15, the J gene TRBJ2-5; TRBD1 might be the D (6 bases). The CDR3 DNA sequence: TGTGCCACCAGCAGTCTACAGGGCCCCCGAGAGACCCAGTACTTC. As protein: CATSSLQGPRETQYF.